The rows below give T cell receptor beta chains drawn from one sample of a study of shared clonotypes between healthy human individuals. The protocol was immunoSEQ multiplex PCR, while the TCRdb copy is restricted to in-frame clones and leaves out a portion. The repertoire has some 2,000,000 clones, just under 95% of them found once; the top ten carry about 1.1%. The sequenced material came from naive CD8+ T cells sorted from blood. Every receptor here comes from a man in his late teens or twenties in good health. The CDR3 runs from the conserved cysteine through the conserved F or W. D genes are given only for firm matches. Some rows mark clone size as missing; the rest say once, few, many or name a class of expanded clone.

TRBV27	TRBD2	NA	TRBJ2-1	TGTGCCAGCAGTCCCACCTCCCCAGCGGGAGTCGACAATGAGCAGTTCTTC	CASSPTSPAGVDNEQFF
TRBV28	NA	NA	TRBJ2-1	TGTGCCAGCAGTGTAGTCAATGAGCAGTTCTTC	CASSVVNEQFF
TRBV5-1	NA	NA	TRBJ1-2	TGCGCCAGCAGCTACCGTATCGGGGCGGACTATGGCTACACCTTC	CASSYRIGADYGYTF
TRBV30	NA	NA	TRBJ1-1	TGTGCCTGGAGTGGCATCGGGGGCACTGAAGCTTTCTTT	CAWSGIGGTEAFF
TRBV6-1	NA	once	TRBJ2-7	TGTGCCAGCAGTCATGACAGCTACGAGCAGTACTTC	CASSHDSYEQYF
TRBV6-6	NA	NA	TRBJ2-3	TGTGCCAGCAGTCCCCTCGGGGGAGATACGCAGTATTTT	CASSPLGGDTQYF
TRBV6-1	TRBD1	NA	TRBJ1-1	TGTGCCAGCAGTGAGAGTGGGGAGGGGGCGGACACTGAAGCTTTCTTT	CASSESGEGADTEAFF
TRBV6-5	TRBD1	NA	TRBJ2-7	TGTGCCAGCAGTTCATTTTCCGGGACAGGGGTTTACGAGCAGTACTTC	CASSSFSGTGVYEQYF
TRBV6-5	TRBD1	NA	TRBJ2-1	TGTGCCAGCAGTCTACAGTGGGGACAGGTCAATGAGCAGTTCTTC	CASSLQWGQVNEQFF
TRBV11-2	NA	NA	TRBJ2-2	TGTGCCAGCAGCTTAGATCCGTACACCGGGGAGCTGTTTTTT	CASSLDPYTGELFF
TRBV6-5	TRBD2	NA	TRBJ2-4	TGTGCCAGCAGTTACTCTAGCGGGAGTGGTTGGGACATTCAGTACTTC	CASSYSSGSGWDIQYF
TRBV13	NA	NA	TRBJ2-7	TGTGCCAGCAGCTTTGGCGAAAGCTCCTACGAGCAGTACTTC	CASSFGESSYEQYF
TRBV20-1	NA	NA	TRBJ2-7	TGCAGTGCTCCGGACGGCTACGAGCAGTACTTC	CSAPDGYEQYF
TRBV7-2	NA	NA	TRBJ1-4	TGTGCCAGCAGCCCACATCGCCGGGGGCCGGGGTTTGAAAAACTGTTTTTT	CASSPHRRGPGFEKLFF
TRBV6-6	NA	once	TRBJ2-5	TGTGCCAGCAGTTACCACGGGACGTCGCAAGAGACCCAGTACTTC	CASSYHGTSQETQYF
TRBV27	TRBD1	NA	TRBJ2-7	TGTGCCAGCAGTCCATACGCAGGGGGCGCGATTTACGAGCAGTACTTC	CASSPYAGGAIYEQYF
TRBV11-2	NA	NA	TRBJ2-7	TGTGCCAGCAGTTTCGACAGCGGCTACGAGCAGTACTTC	CASSFDSGYEQYF
TRBV6-5	NA	NA	TRBJ2-5	TGTGCCAGCAGTTACCTCCCTAGCGAAAACTTGGAGACCCAGTACTTC	CASSYLPSENLETQYF
TRBV6-6	NA	NA	TRBJ2-5	TGTGCCAGCAGTTCCGGGACCCAGTACTTC	CASSSGTQYF
TRBV28	TRBD1	NA	TRBJ1-1	TGTGCCAGCAGTATCACAGGGGGGAACACTGAAGCTTTCTTT	CASSITGGNTEAFF
TRBV7-9	NA	NA	TRBJ1-4	TGTGCCAGCAGCTTAGCAAGGGAAAAACTGTTTTTT	CASSLAREKLFF
TRBV4-1	TRBD2	NA	TRBJ2-1	TGCGCCAGCAGCCAAGAGAACGCTGAACTAGCGGGTTACAATGAGCAGTTCTTC	CASSQENAELAGYNEQFF
TRBV18	TRBD2	once	TRBJ2-2	TGTGCCAGCTCCGAGCGATCGAGCGGGACCGGCACCGGGGAGCTGTTTTTT	CASSERSSGTGTGELFF
TRBV4-1	NA	NA	TRBJ1-1	TGCGCCAGCAGCCAAGGGCAGGGAGGTACTGAAGCTTTCTTT	CASSQGQGGTEAFF
TRBV19	NA	few	TRBJ1-5	TGTGCCAGTAGTACCCCGGTTGATGGTCAGCCCCAGCATTTT	CASSTPVDGQPQHF
TRBV9	TRBD2	NA	TRBJ2-3	TGTGCCAGCAGCCCTCGGGAGGGTGTGGGAGATACGCAGTATTTT	CASSPREGVGDTQYF
TRBV18	NA	NA	TRBJ2-5	TGTGCCAGCTCACGGAAAACCCAAGAGACCCAGTACTTC	CASSRKTQETQYF
TRBV6-1	NA	NA	TRBJ2-7	TGTGCCAGCATAGCGGCCAACTCCTACGAGCAGTACTTC	CASIAANSYEQYF
TRBV5-4	NA	NA	TRBJ2-7	TGTGCCAGCAGCTACGACACAGGCTACGAGCAGTACTTC	CASSYDTGYEQYF
TRBV12-1	NA	NA	TRBJ2-7	TGTGCCAGCAGGGTTAGCGGGGGGGTCTCCTCCCGCGAGCAGTACTTC	CASRVSGGVSSREQYF
TRBV30	NA	NA	TRBJ1-1	TGTGCCTGGAAGGACGGGAACACTGAAGCTTTCTTT	CAWKDGNTEAFF
TRBV6-5	TRBD2	NA	TRBJ2-7	TGTGCCAGCTCTAGCGGAGAATCCTACGAGCAGTACTTC	CASSSGESYEQYF
TRBV27	NA	NA	TRBJ2-2	TGTGCCACCAGAGGGGGAACCCTGAACACCGGGGAGCTGTTTTTT	CATRGGTLNTGELFF
TRBV6-1	NA	NA	TRBJ2-7	TGTGCCAGCAGTGGGTCGCGCTTGGACCGCGAGCAGTACTTC	CASSGSRLDREQYF
TRBV10-1	TRBD1	NA	TRBJ2-1	TGCGCCAGCAGTGAGGCGACAGGGGACAGGGGGAATGAGCAGTTCTTC	CASSEATGDRGNEQFF
TRBV11-2	TRBD1	NA	TRBJ2-6	TGTGCCAGCCCGACAGGGGGGAACTCTGGGGCCAACGTCCTGACTTTC	CASPTGGNSGANVLTF
TRBV7-9	NA	NA	TRBJ1-1	TGTGCCAGCAGCTTAGTAGGGGCTGAAGCTTTCTTT	CASSLVGAEAFF
TRBV5-1	NA	NA	TRBJ2-3	TGCGCCAGCAGCTTTGGAGTAGATACGCAGTATTTT	CASSFGVDTQYF
TRBV30	NA	once	TRBJ1-6	TGTGCCTGGAGTGTCGACCGATATAATTCACCCCTCCACTTT	CAWSVDRYNSPLHF
TRBV5-4	NA	NA	TRBJ2-1	TGTGCCAGCAGCTTAGAAGGTGAGCAGTTCTTC	CASSLEGEQFF
TRBV19	TRBD2	NA	TRBJ2-7	TGTGCCACCCGTCCGTCTAGCGGGGAGTTCTACGAGCAGTACTTC	CATRPSSGEFYEQYF
TRBV7-9	TRBD1	NA	TRBJ2-6	TGTGCCAGCAGCTTAGCCCGGACAGGGTTCAACTCTGGGGCCAACGTCCTGACTTTC	CASSLARTGFNSGANVLTF
TRBV7-9	NA	NA	TRBJ1-1	TGTGCCAGCAGCCCGGGACTGCAAGCTTTCTTT	CASSPGLQAFF
TRBV28	TRBD1	NA	TRBJ2-7	TGTGCCAGCAGACCCAGGACAGGTGAATCCTACGAGCAGTACTTC	CASRPRTGESYEQYF
TRBV25-1	TRBD2	NA	TRBJ2-3	TGTGCCAGCAGTGAAGGTCTAGCGGGACTCACAGATACGCAGTATTTT	CASSEGLAGLTDTQYF
TRBV9	TRBD2	NA	TRBJ2-1	TGTGCCAGCAGCGGAAAGACTAGCGGATCCTACAATGAGCAGTTCTTC	CASSGKTSGSYNEQFF
TRBV5-1	NA	NA	TRBJ2-4	TGCGCCAGCAGCTTGAAACTCCACAAGTCGGGAAAAAACATTCAGTACTTC	CASSLKLHKSGKNIQYF
TRBV28	NA	NA	TRBJ2-7	TGTGCCAGCAGTTTTGACGAGCAGTACTTC	CASSFDEQYF
TRBV10-3	TRBD1	NA	TRBJ2-7	TGTGCCATCAGCTCAGGGGACAGGGAGGCCGAGCAGTACTTC	CAISSGDREAEQYF
TRBV19	TRBD2	once	TRBJ2-7	TGTGCCAGTAGTATATCAAGCGGGACCTACGAGCAGTACTTC	CASSISSGTYEQYF
TRBV27	NA	NA	TRBJ2-2	TGTGCCAGCAGTTTATTGTCCGTGGGTCCGGGTGGAAACGGGGAGCTGTTTTTT	CASSLLSVGPGGNGELFF
TRBV6-5	NA	NA	TRBJ2-2	TGTGCCAGCAGTTACGACAGCGCGAACACCGGGGAGCTGTTTTTT	CASSYDSANTGELFF
TRBV9	NA	NA	TRBJ1-2	TGTGCCAGCAGCGACCCTCCGACAGAGACCCACACCAACTATGGCTACACCTTC	CASSDPPTETHTNYGYTF
TRBV4-1	NA	NA	TRBJ2-3	TGCGCCAGCAGCCCCCACATCGACACAGATACGCAGTATTTT	CASSPHIDTDTQYF
TRBV27	TRBD1	NA	TRBJ2-5	TGTGCCAGCAGTTCCGTCGGGACAGGGGTCCAAGAGACCCAGTACTTC	CASSSVGTGVQETQYF
TRBV7-6	TRBD1	NA	TRBJ1-6	TGTGCCAGCAGCTTACAGGGACAGAATTCACCCCTCCACTTT	CASSLQGQNSPLHF
TRBV4-1	TRBD1	NA	TRBJ2-7	TGCGCCAGCAGCCATAGGTCGGGACAGGGGGCTTACGAGCAGTACTTC	CASSHRSGQGAYEQYF
TRBV7-9	TRBD2	NA	TRBJ2-2	TGTGCCAGCAGCCCCCCCCTAGCGGGAGGATTGGACACCGGGGAGCTGTTTTTT	CASSPPLAGGLDTGELFF
TRBV27	NA	NA	TRBJ2-7	TGTGCCAGCCAAGAAGGGGCCGGGTACCACGAGCAGTACTTC	CASQEGAGYHEQYF
TRBV4-1	NA	NA	TRBJ2-3	TGCGCCAGCAGCCAAGATGAGGGGAGCCGGTATTTT	CASSQDEGSRYF